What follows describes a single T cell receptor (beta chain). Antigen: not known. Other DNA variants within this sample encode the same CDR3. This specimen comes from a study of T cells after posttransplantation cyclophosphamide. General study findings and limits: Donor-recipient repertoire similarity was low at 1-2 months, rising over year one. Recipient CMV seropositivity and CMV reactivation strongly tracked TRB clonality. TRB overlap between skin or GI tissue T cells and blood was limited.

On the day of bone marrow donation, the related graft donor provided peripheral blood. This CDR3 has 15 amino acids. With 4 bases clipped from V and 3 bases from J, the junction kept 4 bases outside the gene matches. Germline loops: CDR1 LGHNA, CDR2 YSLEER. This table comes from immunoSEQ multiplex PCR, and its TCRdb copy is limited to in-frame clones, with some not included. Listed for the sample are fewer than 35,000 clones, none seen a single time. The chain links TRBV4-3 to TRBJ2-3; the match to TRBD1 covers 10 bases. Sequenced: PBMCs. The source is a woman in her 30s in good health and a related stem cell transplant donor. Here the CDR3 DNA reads TGCGCCAGCAGCCGCTGGACAGGGGGGACAGATACGCAGTATTTT. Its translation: CASSRWTGGTDTQYF.